What follows are 19 T cell receptor beta chains derived from one specimen sequenced in a study of blood T cell repertoires in COVID-19. Assay used: immunoSEQ multiplex PCR; TCRdb lists only in-frame clones, some missing. The data show 170,000 or so clones, more than 75% seen once. The sequencing sample was made of peripheral blood. The receptors here all came from a woman in her 70s with COVID-19, enrolled during active disease.

The chain uses TRBV11-3 and TRBJ2-7; D is undetermined. The CDR3 length is 14 residues. V lost 5 bases and J lost 8, with 19 bases in between. Germline CDR1 is SGHNT and CDR2 is YENEEA. This chain's CDR3 is CASSLNRPAGQQYF. CDR3 coding DNA: TGTGCCAGCAGCCTTAACCGTCCGGCAGGCCAGCAGTACTTC.

J is TRBJ2-7 and V is TRBV6-2 or TRBV6-3; 7 bases are shared with TRBD2. The CDR3 is made up of 16 amino acids. CDR1 MNHEY and CDR2 SVGEGT come from the germline V gene. J lost 5 bases, V lost 0 bases, and 10 bases had no gene match. This CDR3 is CASSYSRGGPVNEQYF. DNA of the CDR3: TGTGCCAGCAGTTACTCGAGGGGAGGGCCGGTGAACGAGCAGTACTTC.

V usage is TRBV9 and J usage is TRBJ2-1; tentative D call: TRBD1 (6 bases). The length of the CDR3 is 13 residues. V lost 4 bases to trimming and J lost 5 bases, with 10 bases between them. The germline V gene encodes CDR1 SGDLS and CDR2 YYNGEE. CDR3 amino acids: CASSPYRDNEQFF. As DNA, the CDR3 is TGTGCCAGCAGCCCCTACAGGGACAATGAGCAGTTCTTC.

CDR3 protein: CASQGAINNQPQHF. CDR3 coding DNA: TGTGCCAGCCAGGGGGCAATAAACAATCAGCCCCAGCATTTT. The rearrangement uses TRBV28 and TRBJ1-5; TRBD1 agrees at 8 bases. CDR3 length equals 14 residues. Germline CDR1 and CDR2: MDHEN and SYDVKM. J gave up 3 bases and V 8 bases, and 6 bases lay outside the gene matches.

The J gene is TRBJ1-4, the V gene TRBV5-8; D call uncertain. The CDR3 has 16 amino acids. Germline V gene data show CDR1 as SGHTS and CDR2 as YDEGEE. V lost 0 bases to trimming and J lost 5 bases, with 14 bases between them. Here the CDR3 reads CASSLAVGVANEKLFF. The CDR3 DNA reads as TGTGCCAGCAGCTTGGCCGTCGGGGTGGCAAATGAAAAACTGTTTTTT. Supplemented by reference TRBV5-8 and TRBJ1-4, the full variable domain reads EAGVTQSPTHLIKTRGQQATLRCSPISGHTSVYWYQQALGLGLQFLLWYDEGEERNRGNFPPRFSGRQFPNYSSELNVNALELEDSALYLCASSLAVGVANEKLFFGSGTQLSVL.

This clone turned up a few times. The rearrangement uses TRBV29-1 and TRBJ1-2; unclear D gene. Trimming removed 4 bases at V and 4 bases at J, with 16 bases between. The CDR3 has 14 residues. CDR1 SQVTM and CDR2 ANQGSEA come from the germline V gene. Here the CDR3 reads CSVVPPGISYGYTF. The CDR3, as DNA: TGCAGCGTTGTACCCCCGGGAATCTCCTATGGCTACACCTTC.

The CDR3 bases are TGTGCCAGCCTATTTGACTGCAATCAGCCCCAGCATTTT. This encodes CASLFDCNQPQHF. The chain has TRBV27 and TRBJ1-5, with D uncertain. Per the germline V gene, CDR1 is MNHEY and CDR2 is SMNVEV (reference sequence). V was cut by 8 bases and J by 2 bases, with 10 bases left in between. The CDR3 runs to 13 residues.

The rearrangement links TRBV6-5 to TRBJ1-6; tentatively, D is TRBD1 (6 bases). V was pared by 6 bases and J by 8 bases, with 8 bases between. The CDR3 runs 12 residues. Germline CDR1 reads MNHEY; CDR2 reads SVGAGI. CDR3: CASRNRDSPLHF. Here the CDR3 DNA reads TGTGCCAGCAGAAACAGGGATTCACCCCTCCACTTT.

The chain is built from TRBV9 and TRBJ1-1; D remains unclear. CDR3 length: 14 amino acids. The germline V gene has CDR1 SGDLS and CDR2 YYNGEE. Between the trimmed V and J ends, which lost 0 bases and 0 bases, there was a span of 6 bases. The CDR3, as DNA: TGTGCCAGCAGCGTAGCCCAGTTGAACACTGAAGCTTTCTTT. Encoded protein: CASSVAQLNTEAFF.

The chain carries TRBV18 and TRBJ2-2, with 9 bases that match TRBD2. Germline V CDR1 and CDR2: KGHSH, LQKENI. The CDR3 sequence is 17 residues long. J gave up 2 bases and V 5 bases, and 9 bases lay outside the gene matches. CDR3 bases: TGTGCCAGCTCAAAACCCGGGACTAGCCTAAACACCGGGGAGCTGTTTTTT. It is translated as CASSKPGTSLNTGELFF.

This chain uses TRBV25-1 with TRBJ2-7; TRBD1 matches at 10 bases. This CDR3 comprises 15 residues. Germline CDR1 and CDR2: MGHDK and SYGVNS. V shed 6 bases, J shed 2 bases, and the junction held 7 bases outside the gene matches. CDR3 nucleotides: TGTGCCAGCAGCCTCGGGACAGGGGACCCCTACGAGCAGTACTTC. Translated, it gives CASSLGTGDPYEQYF.

The chain is built from TRBV7-6 and TRBJ2-7; the match to TRBD2 covers 7 bases. This CDR3 has 15 amino acids. Germline CDR1 SGHVS, CDR2 FNYEAQ. Trimming removed 5 bases from V and 0 bases from J; junction bases left unmatched: 7. CDR3 bases: TGTGCCAGCAGCCCGCTAGCGGACAACTCCTACGAGCAGTACTTC. Translating it yields CASSPLADNSYEQYF.

The chain joins TRBV7-6 to TRBJ1-6; a possible D gene is TRBD1 (6 bases). CDR3 length: 15 amino acids. Germline CDR1 SGHVS, CDR2 FNYEAQ. With 1 base removed from V and 10 bases from J, the gap between germline ends came to 14 bases. CDR3 region: CASSLGGGATSPLHF. For the CDR3, the DNA is TGTGCCAGCAGCTTAGGAGGGGGGGCGACCTCACCCCTCCACTTT. The full variable domain, completed using reference TRBV7-6 and TRBJ1-6, is GAGVSQSPRYKVTKRGQDVALRCDPISGHVSLYWYRQALGQGPEFLTYFNYEAQQDKSGLPNDRFSAERPEGSISTLTIQRTEQRDSAMYRCASSLGGGATSPLHFGNGTRLTVT.

The chain links TRBV5-1 to TRBJ2-7, with 10 bases aligning to TRBD2. J was trimmed by 1 base and V by 2 bases; bases with no gene match: 9. The CDR3 consists of 17 residues. The V gene's germline CDR1 is SGHRS and CDR2 YFSETQ. CDR3 sequence: CASSFGQREGRSYEQYF. The CDR3 region has the DNA TGCGCCAGCAGCTTCGGCCAGCGGGAGGGCCGGTCCTACGAGCAGTACTTC.

The chain links TRBV6-5 to TRBJ1-5, with 9 bases that match TRBD1. Germline-derived CDR1 and CDR2 are MNHEY and SVGAGI. The V gene end was trimmed by 4 bases and the J gene end by 3 bases; junction bases not matched to a gene: 7. CDR3 length: 16 residues. The CDR3 DNA follows: TGTGCCAGCAGTTCGGGGGACAGGGTGTTCAATCAGCCCCAGCATTTT. As protein: CASSSGDRVFNQPQHF.

This chain connects TRBV6-6 to TRBJ1-1, with 7 bases matching TRBD1. CDR1 and CDR2 from the germline V gene are MNHNY and SVGAGI (reference sequence). J gave up 0 bases and V 7 bases, and 5 bases lay outside the gene matches. This CDR3 is 14 amino acids long. The CDR3 loop is CASIPTGLNTEAFF. The CDR3 bases are TGTGCCAGCATTCCGACAGGGCTGAACACTGAAGCTTTCTTT.

This clone was seen just once. The chain joins TRBV28 to TRBJ2-7; 9 positions match TRBD1. The ends lost 2 bases at V and 2 bases at J; junction bases unmatched: 7. The CDR3 has 16 residues. Looked up from germline, CDR1 is MDHEN and CDR2 is SYDVKM. Here the CDR3 DNA reads TGTGCCAGCAGTTTAAGTGGGACAGGGAATCCCTACGAGCAGTACTTC. Its translation is CASSLSGTGNPYEQYF.

V and J are TRBV7-2 and TRBJ1-2; D possibly corresponds to TRBD1 (5 bases). CDR1 is SGHTA, CDR2 FQGNSA, per germline. The CDR3 runs to 15 residues. V was pared by 1 base and J by 4 bases, with 13 bases between. DNA for the CDR3: TGTGCCAGCAGCTTAGTGGGAGGGGACGCCTATGGCTACACCTTC. Its translation: CASSLVGGDAYGYTF.

CDR3 protein: CASSVTTSGRGNEQFF. CDR3 DNA: TGCGCCAGCAGCGTGACGACTAGCGGGAGGGGCAATGAGCAGTTCTTC. The J gene is TRBJ2-1, the V gene TRBV5-1; 14 nucleotides agree with TRBD2. The CDR3 loop spans 16 amino acids. The trim removed 4 bases at V and 6 bases at J, leaving 6 bases unmatched. Germline V lookup: CDR1 SGHRS, CDR2 YFSETQ.